The 32 T cell receptor beta chains below all came from one sample that was sequenced in a study of cytomegalovirus exposure and HLA in healthy donors. The PCR employed 60 Vbeta primers together with 13 Jbeta primers. Data came from immunoSEQ multiplex PCR; TCRdb stores just in-frame clones and leaves some out. The repertoire holds some 85,000 clones, with roughly 83% as singletons. The sequenced material came from PBMCs. The receptors derive from a woman between 45 and 65 years old in good health and CMV-seronegative.

V is TRBV28 and J is TRBJ1-1, with D maybe TRBD1 (6 bases). CDR1 is MDHEN and CDR2 is SYDVKM in the germline V gene. CDR3 length: 12 residues. V dropped 10 bases and J dropped 4 bases, with 13 bases sitting between them. The CDR3 protein is CANSKGGTEAFF. The CDR3, as DNA: TGTGCCAACTCCAAAGGGGGCACTGAAGCTTTCTTT.

The CDR3 loop reads CASSPRGTPTDTQYF. The CDR3 DNA reads as TGCGCCAGCAGCCCGCGGGGGACCCCCACAGATACGCAGTATTTT. This sequence joins TRBV5-1 and TRBJ2-3; 7 bases align to TRBD2. V trimming: 4 bases; J trimming: 2 bases; junction bases outside the gene matches: 7. Germline values: CDR1 SGHRS, CDR2 YFSETQ. This CDR3 is 15 amino acids long.

The CDR3 sequence: CASRLGNTIYF. Written as DNA, the CDR3 is TGTGCCAGCAGATTAGGAAACACCATATATTTT. The chain links TRBV6-5 to TRBJ1-3; D is ambiguous. The CDR3 extends over 11 amino acids. Trimming cost V 6 bases and J 4 bases, with 4 bases left between them. CDR1 is MNHEY, CDR2 SVGAGI, per germline.

This rearrangement joins TRBV2 to TRBJ2-2; 11 nucleotides match TRBD2. The V and J ends lost 6 bases and 7 bases, in that order; junction bases with no gene match: 10. The CDR3 is 16 residues long. Germline loops: CDR1 SNHLY, CDR2 FYNNEI. In DNA, the CDR3 is TGTGCCAGCAGCGATACTAGCGGGAGATTTGTCGGGGAGCTGTTTTTT. Protein sequence: CASSDTSGRFVGELFF.

This clone was recorded once. The genes are TRBV28 and TRBJ1-2; perhaps TRBD1 as D (5 bases). The CDR3 sequence is 15 residues long. Per germline, CDR1 MDHEN and CDR2 SYDVKM. With 1 base removed from V and 0 bases from J, the gap between germline ends came to 9 bases. The CDR3 DNA sequence: TGTGCCAGCAGTTTATTTAGACAGTCTAACTATGGCTACACCTTC. Its protein product is CASSLFRQSNYGYTF.

J is TRBJ2-1 and V is TRBV27, with a tentative D call TRBD2 (6 bases). The germline gives CDR1 MNHEY, CDR2 SMNVEV (reference sequence). The length of the CDR3 is 15 residues. V was clipped by 5 bases and J by 3 bases, with 14 bases between them. CDR3 sequence: CASSAPRGGYNEQFF. CDR3 coding DNA: TGTGCCAGCAGTGCCCCTAGGGGAGGCTACAATGAGCAGTTCTTC.

CDR3 loop: CASSQDYGGRDEQYF. The CDR3 DNA reads as TGTGCCAGCAGCCAAGATTACGGCGGGAGGGACGAGCAGTACTTC. The rearrangement uses TRBV4-2 and TRBJ2-7; TRBD2 matches 9 bases. Germline lookup yields CDR1 LGHNA and CDR2 YNFKEQ. Trimming took 0 bases from V and 5 from J; bases not matched to a gene: 5. The CDR3 is 15 residues long.

The V and J genes are TRBV27 and TRBJ2-2; TRBD2 matches at 7 bases. V gave up 8 bases and J gave up 1 base; unmatched junction bases: 4. The CDR3 runs to 14 residues. Per the germline V gene, CDR1 is MNHEY and CDR2 is SMNVEV (reference sequence). The chain's CDR3 is CASLSGRNTGELFF. The CDR3 DNA sequence: TGTGCCAGCCTTAGCGGGCGGAACACCGGGGAGCTGTTTTTT.

The chain employs TRBV11-3 and TRBJ2-3, with 14 bases aligning to TRBD2. Germline V gives CDR1 SGHNT, CDR2 YENEEA. The CDR3 contains 16 residues. V shed 4 bases, J shed 3 bases, and the junction held 3 bases outside the gene matches. The CDR3, as DNA: TGTGCCAGCAGCTCCGGGACTAGCGGGAGAACAGATACGCAGTATTTT. Translated, it gives CASSSGTSGRTDTQYF.

The J gene is TRBJ1-2, the V gene TRBV19; 11 nucleotides align to TRBD1. CDR3 length equals 15 residues. Germline V gene lookup returns CDR1 LNHDA and CDR2 SQIVND (reference sequence). V was clipped by 5 bases and J by 6 bases; unmatched bases: 8. The CDR3 bases are TGTGCCAGTAGTCCTGGGACAGGGGGAATAAATGGCTACACCTTC. Its translation: CASSPGTGGINGYTF.

The CDR3 DNA sequence: TGTGCCAGCAGCTTAGCTGCACTAGCGGCATCCGGGGAGCTGTTTTTT. This codes for CASSLAALAASGELFF. The chain carries TRBV7-9 and TRBJ2-2; 8 positions match TRBD2. V lost 0 bases and J lost 6; bases outside the gene matches: 6. Germline V gene sequence: CDR1 SEHNR, CDR2 FQNEAQ (reference sequence). The length of the CDR3 is 16 residues.

The chain joins TRBV5-1 to TRBJ1-1; D unresolved. Germline lookup yields CDR1 SGHRS and CDR2 YFSETQ. This CDR3 is built from 14 residues. Trimming cost V 0 bases and J 4 bases, with 10 bases left between them. The CDR3 protein is CASSLARTGTEAFF. CDR3 nucleotides: TGCGCCAGCAGCTTGGCCAGGACTGGCACTGAAGCTTTCTTT.

The chain uses TRBV7-9 and TRBJ2-3; TRBD2 aligns across 9 bases. This CDR3 comprises 15 residues. Germline V gene sequence: CDR1 SEHNR, CDR2 FQNEAQ (reference sequence). J lost 4 bases, V lost 2 bases, and 4 bases had no gene match. The CDR3 here is CASSLQRGASDTQYF. The CDR3 DNA reads as TGTGCCAGCAGCTTACAGCGGGGGGCTTCAGATACGCAGTATTTT.

The chain joins TRBV5-4 to TRBJ2-5, with D possibly being TRBD2 (6 bases). This CDR3 is 14 amino acids long. Germline V CDR1 and CDR2: SGHNT, YYREEE (reference sequence). With 3 bases removed from V and 6 bases from J, the gap between germline ends came to 15 bases. The CDR3 reads CASSSPSGLKTQYF. The DNA of the CDR3 is TGTGCCAGCAGCTCCCCCAGCGGACTAAAGACCCAGTACTTC.

The V and J genes are TRBV7-2 and TRBJ1-1; D gene uncertain. CDR1 and CDR2 (germline): SGHTA, FQGNSA. The CDR3 length is 14 residues. V was cut by 5 bases and J by 7 bases, with 17 bases left in between. The DNA for the CDR3 is TGTGCCAGCAGCCCCACAGCGGCAGGTCGTGAAGCTTTCTTT. Its protein is CASSPTAAGREAFF.

This rearrangement joins TRBV2 to TRBJ2-7, with TRBD2 identical over 10 bases. CDR1 is SNHLY, CDR2 FYNNEI, per germline. After removal of 4 bases from V and 9 bases from J, the junction contained 12 bases not matched to a gene. The CDR3 contains 15 residues. This chain's CDR3 is CASSGTSGGARRQYF. CDR3 in DNA: TGTGCCAGCAGTGGGACTAGCGGAGGCGCCCGACGGCAGTACTTC. The whole variable domain, remainder taken from reference TRBV2 and TRBJ2-7, is EPEVTQTPSHQVTQMGQEVILRCVPISNHLYFYWYRQILGQKVEFLVSFYNNEISEKSEIFDDQFSVERPDGSNFTLKIRSTKLEDSAMYFCASSGTSGGARRQYFGPGTRLTVT.

This clone was observed a handful of times. The chain uses TRBV5-1 and TRBJ2-2; 7 bases agree with TRBD2. CDR3 length: 15 amino acids. Per germline, CDR1 SGHRS and CDR2 YFSETQ. Trimming at V came to 6 bases and at J to 2 bases, leaving 7 bases not matched to a gene. In nucleotides, the CDR3 is TGCGCCAGCATCGGAAGGGAGGGTAACACCGGGGAGCTGTTTTTT. It codes for CASIGREGNTGELFF.

The chain has TRBV20-1 and TRBJ1-5, with 7 bases matching TRBD1. With V trimmed by 6 bases and J by 10 bases, 3 bases remained unmatched. The CDR3 spans 10 residues. CDR1 and CDR2 from the germline V gene are DFQATT and SNEGSKA (reference sequence). The chain's CDR3 is CSAGTDPQHF. In nucleotides, the CDR3 is TGCAGTGCCGGGACAGATCCCCAGCATTTT.

The chain couples TRBV7-9 to TRBJ1-4; D unclear. The CDR3 contains 13 residues. Trimming removed 5 bases at V and 5 bases at J, with 9 bases between. Germline V CDR1 and CDR2: SEHNR, FQNEAQ (reference sequence). In nucleotides, the CDR3 is TGTGCCAGCAGCCCTACCCACAATGAAAAACTGTTTTTT. It is translated as CASSPTHNEKLFF.

The gene calls are TRBV5-4 and TRBJ2-3; TRBD1 aligns across 7 bases. The CDR3 covers 15 residues. Trimming cost V 2 bases and J 5 bases; bases outside gene matches: 8. Germline CDR1 reads SGHNT; CDR2 reads YYREEE (reference sequence). The CDR3 sequence: CASSLAGGGRDTQYF. CDR3 in DNA: TGTGCCAGCAGCTTAGCAGGGGGTGGGAGAGATACGCAGTATTTT.

This chain uses TRBV5-4 with TRBJ2-1, with 7 bases identical to TRBD2. J gave up 0 bases and V 4 bases, and 4 bases lay outside the gene matches. CDR1 and CDR2 (germline): SGHNT, YYREEE (reference sequence). The CDR3 contains 15 residues. In DNA, the CDR3 is TGTGCCAGCAGCCCCCCTAGCGGCTCCTACAATGAGCAGTTCTTC. This translates into CASSPPSGSYNEQFF. The variable domain in full, with the rest retrieved from reference TRBV5-4 and TRBJ2-1, is ETGVTQSPTHLIKTRGQQVTLRCSSQSGHNTVSWYQQALGQGPQFIFQYYREEENGRGNFPPRFSGLQFPNYSSELNVNALELDDSALYLCASSPPSGSYNEQFFGPGTRLTVL.

This clone was detected only once. This sequence joins TRBV6-1 and TRBJ2-1; TRBD1 matches at 10 bases. The CDR3 extends over 15 amino acids. With V trimmed by 5 bases and J by 4 bases, 5 bases remained unmatched. From germline, CDR1 is MNHNS and CDR2 SASEGT. The chain's CDR3 is CASSTRDRGYNEQFF. The CDR3 bases are TGTGCCAGCAGTACCCGGGACAGGGGATACAATGAGCAGTTCTTC.

This clone has just one count. V is TRBV9 and J is TRBJ2-5; 10 bases line up with TRBD2. From germline, CDR1 is SGDLS and CDR2 YYNGEE. CDR3 length: 16 amino acids. V was clipped by 0 bases and J by 4 bases; unmatched bases: 6. The chain's CDR3 is CASSVGTSGILETQYF. The CDR3 DNA sequence: TGTGCCAGCAGCGTAGGGACTAGCGGAATACTAGAGACCCAGTACTTC. Full variable domain (outside the CDR3, taken from reference TRBV9 and TRBJ2-5): DSGVTQTPKHLITATGQRVTLRCSPRSGDLSVYWYQQSLDQGLQFLIQYYNGEERAKGNILERFSAQQFPDLHSELNLSSLELGDSALYFCASSVGTSGILETQYFGPGTRLLVL.

As regards this clone: A junction boundary mismatches the germline segment, possibly from a read error. The chain combines TRBV2 with TRBJ2-7; 9 bases are a match to TRBD2. The germline gives CDR1 SNHLY, CDR2 FYNNEI. This CDR3 has 18 amino acids. The CDR3 is CASSEGAGGPYPSYEQYF. The CDR3 nucleotides read TGTGCCAGCAGCGAAGGGGCGGGAGGGCCTTACCCCTCCTACGAGCAGTACTTC.

V usage is TRBV28 and J usage is TRBJ2-5, with a possible D match to TRBD1 (6 bases). Per germline, CDR1 MDHEN and CDR2 SYDVKM. This CDR3 has 14 amino acids. Trimming removed 3 bases from V and 5 bases from J, with 13 bases in between. CDR3 sequence: CASSFMTGVETQYF. CDR3 nucleotides: TGTGCCAGCAGTTTCATGACAGGCGTGGAGACCCAGTACTTC.

The rearrangement uses TRBV27 and TRBJ2-3; a possible D gene is TRBD1 (8 bases). Trimming shortened V by 2 bases and J by 0 bases, and 15 bases separated the two germline ends. The germline V gene encodes CDR1 MNHEY and CDR2 SMNVEV (reference sequence). The CDR3 covers 17 residues. In DNA, the CDR3 is TGTGCCAGCAGTTTAGAAGCGGGGACAGGTAGCACAGATACGCAGTATTTT. It translates to CASSLEAGTGSTDTQYF.

The chain uses TRBV6-1 and TRBJ1-2; tentative D call: TRBD1 (5 bases). The germline V and J ends were trimmed by 6 bases and 1 base, with 12 bases remaining between them. The CDR3 runs 14 residues. The germline gives CDR1 MNHNS, CDR2 SASEGT. The CDR3 loop is CASSPLRDNYGYTF. CDR3 nucleotide sequence: TGTGCCAGCAGCCCCCTCAGGGATAACTATGGCTACACCTTC.

V is TRBV30 and J is TRBJ1-1; possibly TRBD1 for D (5 bases). V lost 0 bases to trimming and J lost 4 bases, with 9 bases between them. The CDR3 runs to 13 residues. Germline V gene lookup returns CDR1 GTSNPN and CDR2 SVGIG (reference sequence). CDR3 in DNA: TGTGCCTGGAGTGTAGGGAGGGGCACTGAAGCTTTCTTT. Its translation: CAWSVGRGTEAFF.

The chain has TRBV28 and TRBJ1-4; TRBD1 matches 11 bases. The CDR3 runs 17 residues. Trimming at V came to 3 bases and at J to 3 bases, leaving 6 bases not matched to a gene. The V gene's germline CDR1 is MDHEN and CDR2 SYDVKM. The CDR3 loop reads CASSLGTGGVSNEKLFF. The CDR3, as DNA: TGTGCCAGCAGTTTGGGGACAGGGGGGGTGTCTAATGAAAAACTGTTTTTT.

This chain joins TRBV5-1 and TRBJ2-7, with D tentatively TRBD1 (6 bases). V was cut by 6 bases and J by 0 bases, with 16 bases left in between. The germline CDR1 and CDR2 sequences are SGHRS and YFSETQ. The CDR3 covers 15 residues. In nucleotides, the CDR3 is TGCGCCAGCAAAACGAAAGGGGGTAGCTCCTACGAGCAGTACTTC. Translating gives CASKTKGGSSYEQYF.

The chain joins TRBV10-3 to TRBJ2-3; 8 nucleotides match TRBD2. The CDR3 is 13 amino acids. V dropped 10 bases and J dropped 1; count of bases not matched to a gene: 4. Germline V gene data show CDR1 as ENHRY and CDR2 as SYGVKD. The CDR3 DNA is TGTGCCACTGGGACTAGTGGCACAGATACGCAGTATTTT. Translation: CATGTSGTDTQYF.

The CDR3 sequence is CASSRDTHYEQYF. CDR3 DNA: TGTGCCAGCAGCAGGGACACCCACTACGAGCAGTACTTC. The V call is TRBV9, the J call TRBJ2-7, with a possible D match to TRBD1 (6 bases). CDR1 SGDLS and CDR2 YYNGEE come from the germline V gene. This CDR3 is 13 amino acids long. V lost 4 bases to trimming and J lost 3 bases, with 11 bases between them.